The TCR beta chain under discussion was sequenced for a study of technical replicates of blood from a handful of donors. The CDR3 loop spans 16 amino acids. J gave up 0 bases and V 2 bases, and 6 bases lay outside the gene matches. Germline V gene data show CDR1 as SGHVS and CDR2 as FQNEAQ. TCRdb keeps only in-frame clones here, not all; method: immunoSEQ multiplex PCR. The data contain 50,000 to 80,000 clones, 65% to 90% of them singletons. Specimen: PBMCs. This sequence joins TRBV7-8 and TRBJ1-1, with 7 nucleotides matching TRBD1. The TCR sequence derives from a human donor in good health. Some clones in this sample may be carry-over from other donors' samples. CDR3 in DNA: TGTGCCAGCAGCTTAAGCAGGGGGGAGATGAACACTGAAGCTTTCTTT. It codes for CASSLSRGEMNTEAFF.